This T cell receptor (beta chain) was identified during a study of blood T cells in healthy people across ages. With respect to this clonotype: Its antigen is unidentified.

A second PCR, run for about 6 to 11 cycles, used a sample-barcoded 5' primer plus a J-beta primer mix. MiXCR was run by TCRdb on the 5' RACE reads, yielding one entry per CDR3 protein. The sample holds over 700,000 distinct CDR3 sequences, 53% seen once. Points from the study as a whole: Estimated diversity that came from one million T cells was considered an underestimate. TCR beta diversity, measured per million T cells, fell in a roughly linear way with age.

V shed 1 base and J shed 10 bases, with 17 bases lying between them. Germline values: CDR1 DFQATT, CDR2 SNEGSKA (reference sequence). The CDR3 covers 15 residues. The chain recombines TRBV20-1 with TRBJ1-6, with TRBD1 as a possible D gene (6 bases). The sequenced sample was blood. This TCR was sampled from a man at least 80 years old in good health. The CDR3 region has the DNA TGCAGTGCTAGAGTATCGGCAGGGGACATGTCACCCCTCCACTTT. Encoded protein: CSARVSAGDMSPLHF.